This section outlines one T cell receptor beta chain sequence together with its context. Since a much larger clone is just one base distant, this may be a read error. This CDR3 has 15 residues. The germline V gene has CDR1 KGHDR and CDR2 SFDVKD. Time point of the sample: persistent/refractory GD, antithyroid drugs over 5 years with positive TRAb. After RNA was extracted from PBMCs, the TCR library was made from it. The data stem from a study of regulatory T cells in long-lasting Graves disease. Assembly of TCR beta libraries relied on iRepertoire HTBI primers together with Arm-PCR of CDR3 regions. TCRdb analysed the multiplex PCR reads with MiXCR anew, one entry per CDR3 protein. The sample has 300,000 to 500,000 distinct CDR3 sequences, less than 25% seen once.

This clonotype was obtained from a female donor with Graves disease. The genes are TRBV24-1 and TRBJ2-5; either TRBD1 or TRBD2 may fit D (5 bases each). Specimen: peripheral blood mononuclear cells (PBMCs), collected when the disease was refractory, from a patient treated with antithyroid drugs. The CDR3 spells CATSDPGPNQGTQYF. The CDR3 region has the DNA TGTGCCACCAGTGACCCGGGACCGAACCAAGGGACCCAGTACTTC.